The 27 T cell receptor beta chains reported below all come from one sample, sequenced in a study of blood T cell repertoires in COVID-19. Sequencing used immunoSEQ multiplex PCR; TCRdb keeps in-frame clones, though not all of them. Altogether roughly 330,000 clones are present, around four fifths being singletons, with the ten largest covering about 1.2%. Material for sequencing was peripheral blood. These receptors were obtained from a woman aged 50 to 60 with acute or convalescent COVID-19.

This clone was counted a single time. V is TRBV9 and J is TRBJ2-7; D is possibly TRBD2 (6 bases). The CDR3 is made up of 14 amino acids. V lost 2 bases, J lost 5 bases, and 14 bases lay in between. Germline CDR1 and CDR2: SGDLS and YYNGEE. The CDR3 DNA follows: TGTGCCAGCAGCGTCACAGCGGGTGCCCACGAGCAGTACTTC. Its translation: CASSVTAGAHEQYF.

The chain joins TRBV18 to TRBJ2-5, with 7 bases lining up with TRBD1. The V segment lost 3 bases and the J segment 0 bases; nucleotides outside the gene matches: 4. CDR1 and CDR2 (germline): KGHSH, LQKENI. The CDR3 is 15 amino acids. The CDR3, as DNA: TGTGCCAGCTCACCGGGGACAGAGTACCAAGAGACCCAGTACTTC. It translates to CASSPGTEYQETQYF.

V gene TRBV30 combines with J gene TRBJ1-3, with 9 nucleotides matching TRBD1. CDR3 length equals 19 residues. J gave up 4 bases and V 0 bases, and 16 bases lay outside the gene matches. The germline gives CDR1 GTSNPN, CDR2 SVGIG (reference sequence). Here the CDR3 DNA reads TGTGCCTGGAGTGTCCCATTCCTCACACAGGGGGCTAACGGAAACACCATATATTTT. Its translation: CAWSVPFLTQGANGNTIYF.

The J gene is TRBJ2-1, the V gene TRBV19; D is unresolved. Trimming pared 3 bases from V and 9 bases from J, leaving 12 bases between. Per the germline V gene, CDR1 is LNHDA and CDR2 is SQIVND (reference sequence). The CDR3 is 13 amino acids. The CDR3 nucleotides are TGTGCCAGTAGTATGGGCGTCCTCAGTGAGCAGTTCTTC. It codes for CASSMGVLSEQFF.

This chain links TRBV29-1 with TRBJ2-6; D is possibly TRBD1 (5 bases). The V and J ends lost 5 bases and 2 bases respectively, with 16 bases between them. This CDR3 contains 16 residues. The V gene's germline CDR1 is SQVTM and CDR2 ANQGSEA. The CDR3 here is CSVLGAILPGANVLTF. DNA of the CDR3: TGCAGCGTTCTAGGGGCAATACTGCCTGGGGCCAACGTCCTGACTTTC. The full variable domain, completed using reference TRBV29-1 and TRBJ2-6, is SAVISQKPSRDICQRGTSLTIQCQVDSQVTMMFWYRQQPGQSLTLIATANQGSEATYESGFVIDKFPISRPNLTFSTLTVSNMSPEDSSIYLCSVLGAILPGANVLTFGAGSRLTVL.

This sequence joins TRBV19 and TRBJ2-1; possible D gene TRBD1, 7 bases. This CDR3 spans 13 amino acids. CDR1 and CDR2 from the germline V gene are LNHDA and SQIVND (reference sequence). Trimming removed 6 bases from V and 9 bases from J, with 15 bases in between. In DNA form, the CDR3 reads TGTGCCAGTAGGGGACCTCAGGGGGGTGAGCAGTTCTTC. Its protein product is CASRGPQGGEQFF.

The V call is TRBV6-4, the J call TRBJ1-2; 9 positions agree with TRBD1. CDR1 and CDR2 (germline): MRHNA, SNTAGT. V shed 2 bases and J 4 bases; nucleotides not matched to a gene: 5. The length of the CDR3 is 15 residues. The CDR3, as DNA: TGTGCCAGCAGTGACAAGGGACAGGGAGGCTATGGCTACACCTTC. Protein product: CASSDKGQGGYGYTF.

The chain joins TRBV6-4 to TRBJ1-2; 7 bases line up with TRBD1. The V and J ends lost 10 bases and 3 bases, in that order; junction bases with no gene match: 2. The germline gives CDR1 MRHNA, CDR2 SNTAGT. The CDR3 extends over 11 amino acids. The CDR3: CATGQDYGYTF. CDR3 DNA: TGTGCCACCGGACAGGACTATGGCTACACCTTC.

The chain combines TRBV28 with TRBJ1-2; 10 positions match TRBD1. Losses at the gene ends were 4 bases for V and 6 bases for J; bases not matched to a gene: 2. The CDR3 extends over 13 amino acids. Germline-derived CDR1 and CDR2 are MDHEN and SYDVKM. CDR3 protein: CASSWTGGNGYTF. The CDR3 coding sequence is TGTGCCAGCAGTTGGACAGGGGGGAATGGCTACACCTTC.

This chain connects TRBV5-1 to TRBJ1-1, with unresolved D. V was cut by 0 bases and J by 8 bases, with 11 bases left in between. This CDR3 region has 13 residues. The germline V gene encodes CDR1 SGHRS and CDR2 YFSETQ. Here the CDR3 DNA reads TGCGCCAGCAGCTTGGGCTTACTAGCGGAAGCTTTCTTT. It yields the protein CASSLGLLAEAFF.

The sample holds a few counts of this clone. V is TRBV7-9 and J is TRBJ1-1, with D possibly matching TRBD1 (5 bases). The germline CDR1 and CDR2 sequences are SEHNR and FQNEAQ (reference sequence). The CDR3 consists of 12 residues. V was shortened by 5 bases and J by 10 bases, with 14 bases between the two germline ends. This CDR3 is CASSPRGGVAFF. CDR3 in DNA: TGTGCCAGCAGCCCGCGGGGCGGGGTAGCTTTCTTT.

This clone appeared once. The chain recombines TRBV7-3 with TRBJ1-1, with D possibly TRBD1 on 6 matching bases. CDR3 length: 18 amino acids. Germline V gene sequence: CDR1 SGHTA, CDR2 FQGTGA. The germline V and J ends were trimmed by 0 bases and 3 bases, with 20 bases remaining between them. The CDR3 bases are TGTGCCAGCAGCTTAACGCCTACCTTACAGGGATTTGACACTGAAGCTTTCTTT. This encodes CASSLTPTLQGFDTEAFF.

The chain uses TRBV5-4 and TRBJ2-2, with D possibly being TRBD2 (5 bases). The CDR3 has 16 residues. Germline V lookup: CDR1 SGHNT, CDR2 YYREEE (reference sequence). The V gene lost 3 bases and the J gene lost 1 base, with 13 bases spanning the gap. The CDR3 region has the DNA TGTGCCAGCAGCTCCCTGGAGCGGAGGAACACCGGGGAGCTGTTTTTT. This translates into CASSSLERRNTGELFF.

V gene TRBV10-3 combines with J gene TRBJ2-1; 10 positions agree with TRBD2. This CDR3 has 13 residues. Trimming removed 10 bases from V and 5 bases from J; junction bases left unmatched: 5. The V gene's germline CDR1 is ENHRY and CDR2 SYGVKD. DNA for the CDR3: TGTGCCACCTCTAGCGGGGGAGACAATGAGCAGTTCTTC. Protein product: CATSSGGDNEQFF.

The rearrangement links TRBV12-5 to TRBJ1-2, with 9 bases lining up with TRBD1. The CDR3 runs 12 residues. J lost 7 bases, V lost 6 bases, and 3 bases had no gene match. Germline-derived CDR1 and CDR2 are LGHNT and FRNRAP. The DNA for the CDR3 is TGTGCTAGTGGCGGGACAGGGCTTGGCTACACCTTC. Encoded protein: CASGGTGLGYTF.

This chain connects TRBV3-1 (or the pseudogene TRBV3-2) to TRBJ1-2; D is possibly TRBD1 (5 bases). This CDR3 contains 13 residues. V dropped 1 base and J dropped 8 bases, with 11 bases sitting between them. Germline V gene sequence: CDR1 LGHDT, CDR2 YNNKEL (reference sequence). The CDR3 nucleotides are TGTGCCAGCAGCCAAGGAGCCGCAGGGGGCTACACCTTC. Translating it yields CASSQGAAGGYTF.

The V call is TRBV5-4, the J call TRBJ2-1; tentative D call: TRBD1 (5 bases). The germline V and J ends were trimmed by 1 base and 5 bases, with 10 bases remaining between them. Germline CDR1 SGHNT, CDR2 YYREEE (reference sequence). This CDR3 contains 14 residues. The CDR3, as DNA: TGTGCCAGCAGCTTGACTAAGGGGCACAATGAGCAGTTCTTC. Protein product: CASSLTKGHNEQFF. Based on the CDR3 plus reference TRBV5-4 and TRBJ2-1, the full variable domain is ETGVTQSPTHLIKTRGQQVTLRCSSQSGHNTVSWYQQALGQGPQFIFQYYREEENGRGNFPPRFSGLQFPNYSSELNVNALELDDSALYLCASSLTKGHNEQFFGPGTRLTVL.

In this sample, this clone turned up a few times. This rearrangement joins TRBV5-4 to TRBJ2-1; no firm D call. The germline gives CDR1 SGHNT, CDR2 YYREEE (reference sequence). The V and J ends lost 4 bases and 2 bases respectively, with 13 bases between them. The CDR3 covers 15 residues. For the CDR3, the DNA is TGTGCCAGCAGCCAACGACTCCTTCCCTACAATGAGCAGTTCTTC. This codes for CASSQRLLPYNEQFF.

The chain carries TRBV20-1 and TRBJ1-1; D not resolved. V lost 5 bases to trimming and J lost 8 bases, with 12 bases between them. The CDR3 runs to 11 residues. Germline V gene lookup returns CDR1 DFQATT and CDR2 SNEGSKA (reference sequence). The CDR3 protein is CSAPLGEEAFF. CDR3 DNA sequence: TGCAGTGCTCCCCTCGGGGAGGAAGCTTTCTTT.

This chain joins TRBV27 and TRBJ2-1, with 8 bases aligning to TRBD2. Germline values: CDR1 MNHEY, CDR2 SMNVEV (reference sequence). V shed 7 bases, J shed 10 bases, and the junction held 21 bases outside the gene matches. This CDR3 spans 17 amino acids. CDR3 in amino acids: CASTSWVGTRGGSEQFF. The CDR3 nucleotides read TGTGCCAGCACCTCTTGGGTCGGGACTAGGGGTGGGTCGGAGCAGTTCTTC.

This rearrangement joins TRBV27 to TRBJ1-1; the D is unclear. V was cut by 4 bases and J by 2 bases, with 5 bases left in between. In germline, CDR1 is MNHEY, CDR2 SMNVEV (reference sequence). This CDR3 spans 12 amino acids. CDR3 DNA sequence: TGTGCCAGCAGTTCGAGTAACACTGAAGCTTTCTTT. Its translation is CASSSSNTEAFF.

The CDR3 sequence is CASSSTGNNSPLHF. CDR3 DNA: TGTGCCAGCAGCTCGACAGGGAATAATTCACCCCTCCACTTT. The chain has TRBV2 and TRBJ1-6; 7 bases line up with TRBD1. The germline V gene has CDR1 SNHLY and CDR2 FYNNEI. Germline trimming cut 6 bases from V and 5 bases from J; bases unmatched to any gene: 4. The CDR3 totals 14 residues.

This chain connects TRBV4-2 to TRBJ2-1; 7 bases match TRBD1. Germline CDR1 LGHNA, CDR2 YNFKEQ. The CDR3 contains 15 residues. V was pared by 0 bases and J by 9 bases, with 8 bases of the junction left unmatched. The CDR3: CASSQDQDRDTEQFF. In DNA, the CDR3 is TGTGCCAGCAGCCAAGATCAAGACAGGGACACTGAGCAGTTCTTC.

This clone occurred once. The CDR3: CASSIDRGNSPLHF. CDR3 coding DNA: TGTGCCAGTAGTATCGACAGGGGGAATTCACCCCTCCACTTT. This chain connects TRBV19 to TRBJ1-6; the match to TRBD1 covers 9 bases. CDR1 LNHDA and CDR2 SQIVND come from the germline V gene (reference sequence). J lost 7 bases, V lost 3 bases, and 1 base had no gene match. This CDR3 region has 14 residues.

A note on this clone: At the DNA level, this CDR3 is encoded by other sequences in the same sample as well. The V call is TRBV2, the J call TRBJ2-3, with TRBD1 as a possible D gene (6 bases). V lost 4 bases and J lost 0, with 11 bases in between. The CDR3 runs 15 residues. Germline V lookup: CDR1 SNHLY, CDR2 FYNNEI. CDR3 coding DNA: TGTGCCAGCAGTGGAGGGACACCAAGCACAGATACGCAGTATTTT. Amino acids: CASSGGTPSTDTQYF.

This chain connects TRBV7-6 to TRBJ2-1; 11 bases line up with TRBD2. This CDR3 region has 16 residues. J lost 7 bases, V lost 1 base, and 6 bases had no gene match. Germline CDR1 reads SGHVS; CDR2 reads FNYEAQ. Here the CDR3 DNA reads TGTGCCAGCAGCTTAGTAGATAGCGGGGGGGCAAATGAGCAGTTCTTC. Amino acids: CASSLVDSGGANEQFF.

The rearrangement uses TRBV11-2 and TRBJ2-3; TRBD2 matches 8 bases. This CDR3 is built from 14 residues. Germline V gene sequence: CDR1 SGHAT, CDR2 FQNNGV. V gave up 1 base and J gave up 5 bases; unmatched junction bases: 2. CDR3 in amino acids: CASSLVLAGDTQYF. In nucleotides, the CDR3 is TGTGCCAGCAGCTTAGTGCTAGCGGGAGATACGCAGTATTTT.